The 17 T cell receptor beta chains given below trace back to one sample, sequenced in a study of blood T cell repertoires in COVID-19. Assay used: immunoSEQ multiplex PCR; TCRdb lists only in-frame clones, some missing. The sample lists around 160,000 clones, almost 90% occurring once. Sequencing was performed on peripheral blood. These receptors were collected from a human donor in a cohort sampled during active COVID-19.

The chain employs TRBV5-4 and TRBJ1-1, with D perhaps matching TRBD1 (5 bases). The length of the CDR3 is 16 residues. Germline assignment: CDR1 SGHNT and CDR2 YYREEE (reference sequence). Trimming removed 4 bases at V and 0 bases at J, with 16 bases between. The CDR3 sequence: CASSRPPGAMNTEAFF. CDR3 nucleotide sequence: TGTGCCAGCAGCCGCCCCCCTGGGGCCATGAACACTGAAGCTTTCTTT. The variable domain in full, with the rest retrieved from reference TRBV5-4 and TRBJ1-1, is ETGVTQSPTHLIKTRGQQVTLRCSSQSGHNTVSWYQQALGQGPQFIFQYYREEENGRGNFPPRFSGLQFPNYSSELNVNALELDDSALYLCASSRPPGAMNTEAFFGQGTRLTVV.

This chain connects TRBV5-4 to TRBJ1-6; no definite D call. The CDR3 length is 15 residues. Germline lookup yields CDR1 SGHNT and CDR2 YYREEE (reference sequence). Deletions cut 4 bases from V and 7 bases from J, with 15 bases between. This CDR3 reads CASSPGTSLNSPLHF. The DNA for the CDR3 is TGTGCCAGCAGCCCTGGCACAAGTTTAAATTCACCCCTCCACTTT. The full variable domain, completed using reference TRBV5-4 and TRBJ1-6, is ETGVTQSPTHLIKTRGQQVTLRCSSQSGHNTVSWYQQALGQGPQFIFQYYREEENGRGNFPPRFSGLQFPNYSSELNVNALELDDSALYLCASSPGTSLNSPLHFGNGTRLTVT.

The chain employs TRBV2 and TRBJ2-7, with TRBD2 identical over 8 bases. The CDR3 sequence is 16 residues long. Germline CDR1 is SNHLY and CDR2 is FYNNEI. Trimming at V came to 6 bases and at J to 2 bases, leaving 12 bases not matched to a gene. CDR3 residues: CASRQELLAEAYEQYF. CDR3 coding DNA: TGTGCCAGCAGACAAGAATTACTAGCGGAAGCCTACGAGCAGTACTTC.

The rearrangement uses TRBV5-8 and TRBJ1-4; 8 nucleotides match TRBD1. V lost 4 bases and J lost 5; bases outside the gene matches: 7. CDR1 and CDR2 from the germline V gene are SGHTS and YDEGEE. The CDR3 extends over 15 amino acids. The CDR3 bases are TGTGCCAGCAGCGTACTCAGGACAGGGAATGAAAAACTGTTTTTT. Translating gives CASSVLRTGNEKLFF.

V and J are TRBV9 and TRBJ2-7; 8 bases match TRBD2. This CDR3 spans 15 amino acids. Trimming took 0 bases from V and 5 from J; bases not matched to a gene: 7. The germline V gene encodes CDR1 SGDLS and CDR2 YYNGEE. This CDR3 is CASSVGGLAGNEQYF. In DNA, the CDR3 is TGTGCCAGCAGCGTAGGAGGACTAGCAGGAAACGAGCAGTACTTC.

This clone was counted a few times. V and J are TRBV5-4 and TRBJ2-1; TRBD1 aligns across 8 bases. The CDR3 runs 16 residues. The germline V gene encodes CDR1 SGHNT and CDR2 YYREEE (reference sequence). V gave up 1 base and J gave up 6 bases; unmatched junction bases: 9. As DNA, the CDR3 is TGTGCCAGCAGCTTGCCCGGGACAGGAACGGGCAATGAGCAGTTCTTC. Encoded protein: CASSLPGTGTGNEQFF.

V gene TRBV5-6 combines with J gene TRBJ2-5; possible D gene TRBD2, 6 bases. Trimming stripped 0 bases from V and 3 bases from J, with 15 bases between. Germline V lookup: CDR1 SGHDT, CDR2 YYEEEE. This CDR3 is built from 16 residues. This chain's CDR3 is CASSLEGWVAEETQYF. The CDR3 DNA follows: TGTGCCAGCAGCTTGGAAGGCTGGGTAGCGGAAGAGACCCAGTACTTC. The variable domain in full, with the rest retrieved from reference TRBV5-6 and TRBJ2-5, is DAGVTQSPTHLIKTRGQQVTLRCSPKSGHDTVSWYQQALGQGPQFIFQYYEEEERQRGNFPDRFSGHQFPNYSSELNVNALLLGDSALYLCASSLEGWVAEETQYFGPGTRLLVL.

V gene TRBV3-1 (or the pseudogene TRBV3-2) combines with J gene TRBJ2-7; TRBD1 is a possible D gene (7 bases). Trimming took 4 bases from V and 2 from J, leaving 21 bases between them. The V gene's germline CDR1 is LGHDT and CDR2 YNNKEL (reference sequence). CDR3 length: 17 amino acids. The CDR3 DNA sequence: TGTGCCAGCAGCCCCCCCAGGGGGGACGGGGTCCCCTACGAGCAGTACTTC. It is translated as CASSPPRGDGVPYEQYF.

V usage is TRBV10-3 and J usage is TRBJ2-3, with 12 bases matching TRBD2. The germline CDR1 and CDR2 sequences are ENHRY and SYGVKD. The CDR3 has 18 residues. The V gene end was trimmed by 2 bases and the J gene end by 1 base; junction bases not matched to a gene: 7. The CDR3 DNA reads TGTGCCATCAGTGAGACAACGGGACTAGCGGGTCGCACAGATACGCAGTATTTT. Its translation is CAISETTGLAGRTDTQYF.

CDR3: CASSLRGLSSYNEQFF. Written as DNA, the CDR3 is TGTGCCAGCAGTCTGCGGGGGCTTAGCTCCTACAATGAGCAGTTCTTC. This chain joins TRBV6-4 and TRBJ2-1; TRBD2 is a possible D gene (7 bases). Germline lookup yields CDR1 MRHNA and CDR2 SNTAGT. Trimming left V 5 bases short and J 0 bases short, with 14 bases between. CDR3 size: 16 residues.

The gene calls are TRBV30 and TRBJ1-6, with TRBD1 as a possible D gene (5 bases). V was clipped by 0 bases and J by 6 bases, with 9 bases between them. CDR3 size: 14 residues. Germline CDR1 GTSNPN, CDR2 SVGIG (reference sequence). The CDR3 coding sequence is TGTGCCTGGAGTGTAATCAGGGTTAATTCACCCCTCCACTTT. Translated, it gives CAWSVIRVNSPLHF. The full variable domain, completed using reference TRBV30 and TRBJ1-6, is SQTIHQWPATLVQPVGSPLSLECTVEGTSNPNLYWYRQAAGRGLQLLFYSVGIGQISSEVPQNLSASRPQDRQFILSSKKLLLSDSGFYLCAWSVIRVNSPLHFGNGTRLTVT.

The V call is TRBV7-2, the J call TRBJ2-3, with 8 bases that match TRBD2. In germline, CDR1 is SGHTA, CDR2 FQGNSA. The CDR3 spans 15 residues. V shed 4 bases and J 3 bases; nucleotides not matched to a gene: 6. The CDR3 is CASSYGGGGTDTQYF. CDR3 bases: TGTGCCAGCAGCTACGGGGGGGGCGGTACAGATACGCAGTATTTT.

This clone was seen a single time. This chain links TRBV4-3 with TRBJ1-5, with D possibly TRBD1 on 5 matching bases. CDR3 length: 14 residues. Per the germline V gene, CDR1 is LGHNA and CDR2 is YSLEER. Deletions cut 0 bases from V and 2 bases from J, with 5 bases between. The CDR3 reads CASSQEQGNQPQHF. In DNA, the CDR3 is TGCGCCAGCAGCCAAGAACAGGGCAATCAGCCCCAGCATTTT.

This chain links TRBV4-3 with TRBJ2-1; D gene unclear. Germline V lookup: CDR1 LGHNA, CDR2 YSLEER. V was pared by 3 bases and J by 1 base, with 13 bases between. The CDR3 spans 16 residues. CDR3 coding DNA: TGCGCCAGCAGCCAGGTCCCGGGTCCGTCCTACAATGAGCAGTTCTTC. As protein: CASSQVPGPSYNEQFF.

The CDR3 sequence is CATSRGEGGRDTEAFF. The DNA for the CDR3 is TGTGCCACCAGCAGAGGGGAAGGGGGAAGGGACACTGAAGCTTTCTTT. The rearrangement uses TRBV15 and TRBJ1-1; D is perhaps TRBD1 (6 bases). This CDR3 contains 16 residues. V was pared by 1 base and J by 3 bases, with 15 bases between. Germline CDR1 LNHNV, CDR2 YYDKDF (reference sequence). The full variable domain, rest sourced from reference TRBV15 and TRBJ1-1, is DAMVIQNPRYQVTQFGKPVTLSCSQTLNHNVMYWYQQKSSQAPKLLFHYYDKDFNNEADTPDNFQSRRPNTSFCFLDIRSPGLGDTAMYLCATSRGEGGRDTEAFFGQGTRLTVV.

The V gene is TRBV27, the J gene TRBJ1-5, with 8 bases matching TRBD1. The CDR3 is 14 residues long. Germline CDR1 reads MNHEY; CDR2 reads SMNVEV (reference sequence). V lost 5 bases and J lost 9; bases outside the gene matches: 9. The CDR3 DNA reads TGTGCCAGCAGTGTAAACAGGGGGAGTGGGCCCCAGCATTTT. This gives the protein CASSVNRGSGPQHF.

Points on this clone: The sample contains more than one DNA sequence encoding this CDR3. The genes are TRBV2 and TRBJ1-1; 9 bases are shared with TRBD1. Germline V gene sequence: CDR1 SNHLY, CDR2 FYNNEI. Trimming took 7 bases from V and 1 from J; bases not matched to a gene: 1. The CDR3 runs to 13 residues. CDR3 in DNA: TGTGCCAGCAAGACAGGGGGGAACACTGAAGCTTTCTTT. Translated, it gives CASKTGGNTEAFF.